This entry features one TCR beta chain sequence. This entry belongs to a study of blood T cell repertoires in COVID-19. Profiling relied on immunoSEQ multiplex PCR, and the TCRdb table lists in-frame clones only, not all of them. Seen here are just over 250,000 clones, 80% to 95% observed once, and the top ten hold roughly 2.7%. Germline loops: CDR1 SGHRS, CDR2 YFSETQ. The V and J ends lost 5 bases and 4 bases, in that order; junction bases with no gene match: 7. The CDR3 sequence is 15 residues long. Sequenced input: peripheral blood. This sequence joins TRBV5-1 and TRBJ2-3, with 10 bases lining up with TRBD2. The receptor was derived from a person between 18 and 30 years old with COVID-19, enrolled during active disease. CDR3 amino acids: CASRAAGGPADTQYF. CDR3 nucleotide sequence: TGCGCCAGCAGAGCAGCGGGAGGGCCCGCAGATACGCAGTATTTT.